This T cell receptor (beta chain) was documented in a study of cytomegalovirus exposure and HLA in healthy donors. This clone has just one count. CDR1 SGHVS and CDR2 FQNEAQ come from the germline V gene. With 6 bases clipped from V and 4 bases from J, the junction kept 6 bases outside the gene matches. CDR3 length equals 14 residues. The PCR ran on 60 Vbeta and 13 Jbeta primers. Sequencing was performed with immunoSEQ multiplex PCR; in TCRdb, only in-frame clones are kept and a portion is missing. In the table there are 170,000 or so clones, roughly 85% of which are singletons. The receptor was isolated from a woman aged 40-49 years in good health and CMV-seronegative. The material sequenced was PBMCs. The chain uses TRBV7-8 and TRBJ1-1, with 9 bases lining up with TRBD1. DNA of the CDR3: TGTGCCAGCAGTAAACAGGGGGCTGGCACTGAAGCTTTCTTT. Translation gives CASSKQGAGTEAFF.